This TCR beta chain was observed in a study of CD8 T cells in ankylosing spondylitis. Generation of TCR beta libraries employed quantitative 5'-RACE incorporating molecular barcodes. TCRdb analysed the 5' RACE reads with MiXCR anew, one entry per CDR3 protein. Of around 88,000 distinct CDR3 sequences in the sample, roughly 8.8% were seen once. This clonotype has ten or more counts. CDR1 is KGHDR and CDR2 is SFDVKD in the germline V gene. This CDR3 spans 13 amino acids. This receptor was obtained from a male donor with ankylosing spondylitis or in good health (not recorded which). The rearrangement joins TRBV24-1 to TRBJ1-1; D is possibly TRBD1 (6 bases). Sequencing was done on a sample of blood, either unsorted or a sorted T cell fraction (not recorded which). This CDR3 reads CAVQGPSNTEAFF. The CDR3 coding sequence is TGTGCAGTCCAGGGGCCTTCGAACACTGAAGCTTTCTTT.